Below are 14 T cell receptor beta chains sequenced from a single sample in a study of post-analysis software for immune sequencing data (dated by TCRdb to between 2014 and 2016). The method behind the library was PCR. TCRdb shows the sequencer as Illumina HiSeq 2500. To reduce PCR and sequencing biases, unique molecular identifiers were incorporated into the TCR beta cDNA libraries. TCRdb applied fastp at Q25 and MiXCR to the public reads, then kept only in-frame beta chains. Rows with one shared CDR3 protein collapse into an entry with the most common genes and DNA. For this sample the table gives 550,000 to 700,000 distinct CDR3 sequences, of which 40% to 50% were detected only once. The ten most abundant clones make up more than 1.5% of the sample. These receptors' antigens are unknown. Here is what the overall study found, with its caveats: Patients showed significantly higher frequencies than controls for several TRBV segments, among them TRBV5-6, TRBV5-1 and TRBV20-1.

The sample was blood. Every receptor here comes from a girl under 18 with multiple sclerosis.

This clonotype was counted only a few times. The chain joins TRBV6-5 to TRBJ2-7; D not certain. Germline V gene data show CDR1 as MNHEY and CDR2 as SVGAGI. The CDR3 loop spans 11 amino acids. The V and J ends lost 6 bases and 3 bases respectively, with 6 bases between them. This CDR3 reads CASRHNYEQYF. CDR3 coding DNA: TGTGCCAGCAGGCACAACTACGAGCAGTACTTC.

This clonotype was picked up a small number of times. J is TRBJ2-6 and V is TRBV5-1; D is uncertain. V was trimmed by 0 bases and J by 1 base, leaving 8 bases between them. The CDR3 sequence is 16 residues long. CDR1 and CDR2 (germline): SGHRS, YFSETQ. In DNA, the CDR3 is TGCGCCAGCAGCTTGGGGATGAGGTCTGGGGCCAACGTCCTGACTTTC. Its protein is CASSLGMRSGANVLTF.

The chain links TRBV12-3 or TRBV12-4 to TRBJ2-1; 9 bases align to TRBD1. The closer fit of TRBJ2-7 to the DNA end suggests the J call may be wrong. This CDR3 is 16 amino acids long. The CDR3 DNA is TGTGCCAGCAGTTTTGCCTCCGTCGGACAGGGGTACGAGCAGTACTTC. Protein sequence: CASSFASVGQGYEQYF.

The rearrangement joins TRBV5-1 to TRBJ2-3; 11 bases agree with TRBD2. The CDR3 contains 15 residues. The germline V gene has CDR1 SGHRS and CDR2 YFSETQ. Trimming took 4 bases from V and 6 from J; bases not matched to a gene: 7. For the CDR3, the DNA is TGCGCCAGCAGCAACGGCCTAGCGGGAGGTGATACGCAGTATTTT. As protein: CASSNGLAGGDTQYF. Full variable domain (missing parts from reference TRBV5-1 and TRBJ2-3): KAGVTQTPRYLIKTRGQQVTLSCSPISGHRSVSWYQQTPGQGLQFLFEYFSETQRNKGNFPGRFSGRQFSNSRSEMNVSTLELGDSALYLCASSNGLAGGDTQYFGPGTRLTVL.

This clonotype was recorded a few times. The J gene is TRBJ2-1, the V gene TRBV12-3 or TRBV12-4; 9 bases agree with TRBD2. V trimming: 6 bases; J trimming: 10 bases; junction bases outside the gene matches: 7. This CDR3 contains 13 residues. Here the CDR3 reads CASRDPSGKEQFF. In DNA form, the CDR3 reads TGTGCCAGCAGGGACCCTAGCGGGAAAGAGCAGTTCTTC.

This clonotype was detected once. The gene calls are TRBV20-1 and TRBJ1-1, with a possible D match to TRBD1 (5 bases). CDR1 and CDR2 (germline): DFQATT, SNEGSKA (reference sequence). V was clipped by 6 bases and J by 4 bases, with 12 bases between them. This CDR3 contains 12 residues. The CDR3, as DNA: TGCAGTGCAATCGGGGGGAGCACTGAAGCTTTCTTT. This encodes CSAIGGSTEAFF.

A few counts support this clonotype. The V gene is TRBV27, the J gene TRBJ2-3; 9 bases match TRBD1. Germline loops: CDR1 MNHEY, CDR2 SMNVEV (reference sequence). This CDR3 is built from 16 residues. Unmatched junction bases numbered 7, after V lost 2 bases and J lost 4 bases. CDR3 nucleotides: TGTGCCAGCAGTTTACTTTCACAGGGGGCAGCAGATACGCAGTATTTT. This encodes CASSLLSQGAADTQYF.

A few counts support this clonotype. The V gene is TRBV6-6, the J gene TRBJ2-7; D might be TRBD1 (6 bases). Trimming removed 5 bases at V and 2 bases at J, with 16 bases between. Per germline, CDR1 MNHNY and CDR2 SVGAGI (reference sequence). The CDR3 is 15 residues long. CDR3 in DNA: TGTGCCAGCAGTCCCCCCGAGACAGGAGCCTACGAGCAGTACTTC. Translated: CASSPPETGAYEQYF.

About this clonotype itself: Germline and junction disagree at one end, which may indicate a read error. V and J are TRBV12-3 or TRBV12-4 and TRBJ2-3; 10 positions agree with TRBD2. The CDR3 has 15 residues. The CDR3 coding sequence is TGTGCCAGCAGTTCAGCGGGAGGGCGCCCAGATGCGCAGTATTTT. Its translation: CASSSAGGRPDAQYF.

The chain recombines TRBV13 with TRBJ2-5; TRBD1 is a possible D gene (6 bases). The J call may be in error: the DNA end matches TRBJ2-7 better. The germline gives CDR1 PRHDT, CDR2 FYEKMQ (reference sequence). CDR3 length: 15 amino acids. CDR3 coding DNA: TGTGCCAGCAGTTCCCGACAGGCCTTGACCTACGAGCAGTACTTC. Encoded protein: CASSSRQALTYEQYF.

This clonotype occurred a few times. The chain carries TRBV5-5 and TRBJ1-5, with TRBD1 as a possible D gene (5 bases). Trimming took 2 bases from V and 8 from J, leaving 8 bases between them. Germline V CDR1 and CDR2: SGHKS, YYEKEE (reference sequence). The CDR3 is made up of 12 amino acids. The CDR3, as DNA: TGTGCCAGCAGCTTCATGGGGGAGCCCCAGCATTTT. This sequence encodes CASSFMGEPQHF. Filled out from reference TRBV5-5 and TRBJ1-5, the complete variable domain reads DAGVTQSPTHLIKTRGQQVTLRCSPISGHKSVSWYQQVLGQGPQFIFQYYEKEERGRGNFPDRFSARQFPNYSSELNVNALLLGDSALYLCASSFMGEPQHFGDGTRLSIL.

The V and J genes are TRBV19 and TRBJ2-3; D tentatively reads TRBD1 or TRBD2 (5 bases each). Germline-derived CDR1 and CDR2 are LNHDA and SQIVND (reference sequence). V was cut by 3 bases and J by 1 base, with 11 bases left in between. The CDR3 extends over 15 amino acids. The CDR3 region has the DNA TGTGCCAGTAGTATCTCGGGGCTCCGCACAGATACGCAGTATTTT. Protein: CASSISGLRTDTQYF.

This clonotype appeared a single time. The genes are TRBV2 and TRBJ2-7; weak D call: TRBD2 (7 bases). CDR1 is SNHLY, CDR2 FYNNEI, per germline. This CDR3 region has 17 residues. V lost 2 bases to trimming and J lost 0 bases, with 17 bases between them. This CDR3 reads CASSEKRGGLSSYEQYF. DNA for the CDR3: TGTGCCAGCAGTGAAAAGAGGGGGGGACTGAGCTCCTACGAGCAGTACTTC.

This sequence joins TRBV20-1 and TRBJ2-2; a weak D match, TRBD1 (6 bases). Trimming cost V 1 base and J 4 bases, with 16 bases left between them. The length of the CDR3 is 16 residues. Germline V gene sequence: CDR1 DFQATT, CDR2 SNEGSKA (reference sequence). The CDR3 nucleotides are TGCAGTGCTAGAGTAGCTGGGACACCGATCACCGGGGAGCTGTTTTTT. It is translated as CSARVAGTPITGELFF.